This passage covers 30 T cell receptor beta chains from one sample sequenced in a study of glioma-infiltrating T cells after dendritic cell vaccination (dated by TCRdb to about 2016). Libraries were prepared through the immunoSEQ multiplex PCR assay. The table comes from immuneACCESS by way of TCRdb, which keeps in-frame sequences with V and J called. Part of the clones is missing from these tables; in studies checked, under half for an unresolved V gene and the rest for unknown reasons. In all, the sample holds 75,000 to 100,000 clones, and roughly 83% of those were seen once. Nearly 6% of the sample is held by the ten biggest clonotypes. Sample: blood, taken before dendritic cell vaccination. The receptors were gathered from a human donor with glioblastoma.

The V gene is TRBV30, the J gene TRBJ1-2; D uncertain. Germline lookup yields CDR1 GTSNPN and CDR2 SVGIG (reference sequence). The CDR3 totals 17 residues. Trimming left V 1 base short and J 0 bases short, with 18 bases between. DNA of the CDR3: TGTGCCTGGAGTGATCTTGCAGGTCTCGGATCTAACTATGGCTACACCTTC. Amino acids: CAWSDLAGLGSNYGYTF.

This clone was counted once. The gene calls are TRBV5-1 and TRBJ2-2; 7 bases agree with TRBD1. In germline, CDR1 is SGHRS, CDR2 YFSETQ. The CDR3 has 18 residues. After removal of 1 base from V and 0 bases from J, the junction contained 9 bases not matched to a gene. CDR3 amino acids: CASSLPYTGTANTGELFF. In DNA, the CDR3 is TGCGCCAGCAGCTTGCCCTATACCGGGACAGCGAACACCGGGGAGCTGTTTTTT.

The V gene is TRBV9, the J gene TRBJ2-1; D is perhaps TRBD2 (5 bases). V lost 4 bases, J lost 8 bases, and 22 bases lay in between. The CDR3 has 16 amino acids. Per germline, CDR1 SGDLS and CDR2 YYNGEE. The CDR3 sequence: CASSLSSSNLGDEQFF. The CDR3 DNA is TGTGCCAGCAGCTTATCATCTAGCAATTTGGGCGATGAGCAGTTCTTC. The full variable domain, in which reference TRBV9 and TRBJ2-1 provide the parts outside the CDR3, is DSGVTQTPKHLITATGQRVTLRCSPRSGDLSVYWYQQSLDQGLQFLIQYYNGEERAKGNILERFSAQQFPDLHSELNLSSLELGDSALYFCASSLSSSNLGDEQFFGPGTRLTVL.

About this clone: The junction shows a germline mismatch at one end, possibly a read error. The chain combines TRBV7-7 with TRBJ1-2, with 11 bases identical to TRBD1. The CDR3 is made up of 16 amino acids. The germline gives CDR1 SSHAT, CDR2 FNYEAQ (reference sequence). CDR3 in DNA: TGTGCTAGCAGCTTAGGGGGGGACAGGGGGGCTGGAGGCTACACCTTC. Its protein is CASSLGGDRGAGGYTF.

There are a few counts of this clone. The chain has TRBV5-1 and TRBJ1-3; 7 bases map to TRBD1. The CDR3 extends over 17 amino acids. Germline V gives CDR1 SGHRS, CDR2 YFSETQ. J gave up 0 bases and V 1 base, and 7 bases lay outside the gene matches. The CDR3 DNA sequence: TGCGCCAGCAGCTTGACTCCGGGACAGAGCTCTGGAAACACCATATATTTT. It yields the protein CASSLTPGQSSGNTIYF.

The J gene is TRBJ2-7, the V gene TRBV23-1; D perhaps matches TRBD2 (6 bases). TRBV23-1 is an ORF for which the function is uncertain. The CDR3 runs to 17 residues. V lost 2 bases and J 5 bases, leaving 22 bases between the germline ends. DNA for the CDR3: TGCGCCAGCAGTCAAAAGGAATTGTTACGGGAGACCCACGAGCAGTACTTC. Translated: CASSQKELLRETHEQYF.

This rearrangement joins TRBV6-5 to TRBJ2-7; D unclear. V gave up 6 bases and J gave up 2 bases, with 17 bases separating them. The CDR3 spans 15 residues. Germline CDR1 is MNHEY and CDR2 is SVGAGI. The CDR3 DNA is TGTGCCAGCAGGACTGAAGCGATAGGAACCTACGAGCAGTACTTC. Amino acids: CASRTEAIGTYEQYF.

V gene TRBV18 combines with J gene TRBJ1-1; D is perhaps TRBD1 (5 bases). The CDR3 runs 16 residues. V lost 6 bases and J lost 3, with 20 bases in between. The germline V gene has CDR1 KGHSH and CDR2 LQKENI. The CDR3 region is CASSRVGALVDTEAFF. The CDR3 nucleotides are TGTGCCAGCTCTCGGGTAGGGGCATTGGTCGACACTGAAGCTTTCTTT.

The J gene is TRBJ2-7, the V gene TRBV28; a weak D match, TRBD2 (5 bases). Trimming cost V 6 bases and J 5 bases, with 14 bases left between them. Germline V lookup: CDR1 MDHEN, CDR2 SYDVKM. CDR3 length: 13 residues. In nucleotides, the CDR3 is TGTGCCAGCAGGCGCCCCACTAGTAACGAGCAGTACTTC. Translation gives CASRRPTSNEQYF.

The genes are TRBV28 and TRBJ2-7; D is uncertain. Germline V lookup: CDR1 MDHEN, CDR2 SYDVKM. There are 14 residues in the CDR3. Between the trimmed V and J ends, which lost 5 bases and 6 bases, there was a span of 17 bases. CDR3 in DNA: TGTGCCAGCAGTCCTAAAGCCAGACTGGGCGAGCAGTACTTC. Translation gives CASSPKARLGEQYF.

This clone was seen once. The chain joins TRBV6-1 to TRBJ2-5, with TRBD1 matching 7 bases. This CDR3 region has 14 residues. V shed 4 bases, J shed 7 bases, and the junction held 9 bases outside the gene matches. The V gene's germline CDR1 is MNHNS and CDR2 SASEGT. The CDR3 bases are TGTGCCAGCAGTGGGACAGGTGGAGTTGGGACCCAGTACTTC. This gives the protein CASSGTGGVGTQYF.

The rearrangement links TRBV5-1 to TRBJ1-1, with D uncertain. The germline gives CDR1 SGHRS, CDR2 YFSETQ. The V end lost 7 bases, the J end lost 3 bases, and 13 bases lay between the germline ends. The CDR3 has 13 residues. CDR3 DNA: TGCGCCAGCCAGAACTCGAGGGACACTGAAGCTTTCTTT. Its protein product is CASQNSRDTEAFF.

This clone was seen a handful of times. This sequence joins TRBV2 and TRBJ2-7; the match to TRBD2 covers 15 bases. The ends lost 7 bases at V and 5 bases at J; junction bases unmatched: 3. The CDR3 extends over 14 amino acids. CDR1 is SNHLY and CDR2 is FYNNEI in the germline V gene. This CDR3 is CASTGLAGGHEQYF. CDR3 in DNA: TGTGCCAGCACCGGACTAGCGGGGGGGCACGAGCAGTACTTC. Drawing the rest from reference TRBV2 and TRBJ2-7, the complete variable domain is EPEVTQTPSHQVTQMGQEVILRCVPISNHLYFYWYRQILGQKVEFLVSFYNNEISEKSEIFDDQFSVERPDGSNFTLKIRSTKLEDSAMYFCASTGLAGGHEQYFGPGTRLTVT.

The chain links TRBV28 to TRBJ2-7; 7 nucleotides agree with TRBD1. This CDR3 contains 14 residues. CDR1 and CDR2 from the germline V gene are MDHEN and SYDVKM. J lost 2 bases, V lost 7 bases, and 8 bases had no gene match. The DNA of the CDR3 is TGTGCCAGCAAAGCCTCCGGGACAGCCTACGAGCAGTACTTC. It codes for CASKASGTAYEQYF.

The chain links TRBV5-4 to TRBJ1-1; D not certain. CDR1 and CDR2 from the germline V gene are SGHNT and YYREEE (reference sequence). The CDR3 is 14 residues long. Trimming stripped 0 bases from V and 3 bases from J, with 9 bases between. CDR3 amino acids: CASSLGLGHTEAFF. The CDR3, as DNA: TGTGCCAGCAGCTTGGGACTAGGGCACACTGAAGCTTTCTTT.

This clone occurred a few times. J is TRBJ1-2 and V is TRBV7-9; tentative D call: TRBD1 (5 bases). V was pared by 5 bases and J by 5 bases, with 18 bases between. Germline-derived CDR1 and CDR2 are SEHNR and FQNEAQ (reference sequence). The CDR3 extends over 15 amino acids. In DNA form, the CDR3 reads TGTGCCAGCAGCGAGCAGGGAATCGGGGGTTATGGCTACACCTTC. Translating gives CASSEQGIGGYGYTF.

The chain has TRBV6-1 and TRBJ2-5; 10 nucleotides align to TRBD2. Germline V CDR1 and CDR2: MNHNS, SASEGT. The CDR3 runs 15 residues. V lost 8 bases, J lost 1 base, and 7 bases stayed unmatched. The CDR3 DNA is TGTGCCAGCGAAGCCCTAGCGGGGGTCCAAGAGACCCAGTACTTC. Amino acids: CASEALAGVQETQYF.

V usage is TRBV11-2 and J usage is TRBJ2-3, with no clear D. CDR1 and CDR2 from the germline V gene are SGHAT and FQNNGV. V gave up 4 bases and J gave up 2 bases, with 13 bases separating them. There are 15 residues in the CDR3. In nucleotides, the CDR3 is TGTGCCAGCAGCTCTCAGTCCCCCCACACAGATACGCAGTATTTT. Encoded protein: CASSSQSPHTDTQYF.

The chain joins TRBV7-8 to TRBJ1-5; D uncertain. V was trimmed by 5 bases and J by 6 bases, leaving 17 bases between them. This CDR3 has 15 amino acids. Per the germline V gene, CDR1 is SGHVS and CDR2 is FQNEAQ. CDR3 sequence reads: CASSQVIGSGQPQHF. CDR3 nucleotide sequence: TGTGCCAGCAGCCAAGTTATTGGGAGTGGTCAGCCCCAGCATTTT.

The rearrangement uses TRBV5-1 and TRBJ2-7, with D maybe TRBD2 (5 bases). This CDR3 spans 19 amino acids. Trimming took off 1 base at V and 0 bases at J, with 23 bases between the two ends. Germline V gene sequence: CDR1 SGHRS, CDR2 YFSETQ. CDR3 amino acids: CASSLSPTKVARVSYEQYF. The CDR3 nucleotides are TGCGCCAGCAGCTTGTCCCCAACTAAGGTAGCGAGGGTCTCCTACGAGCAGTACTTC.

This clone has only one observation. The chain has TRBV11-2 and TRBJ2-1; the match to TRBD2 covers 7 bases. From germline, CDR1 is SGHAT and CDR2 FQNNGV. The CDR3 consists of 13 residues. Germline trimming cut 5 bases from V and 7 bases from J; bases unmatched to any gene: 5. The DNA for the CDR3 is TGTGCCAGCAGCCTCGGGACTACGAATGAGCAGTTCTTC. It codes for CASSLGTTNEQFF.

The gene calls are TRBV2 and TRBJ2-1, with unresolved D. This CDR3 is 14 amino acids long. The V end was cut by 1 base, the J end by 4 bases, with 8 bases between. Germline-derived CDR1 and CDR2 are SNHLY and FYNNEI. CDR3 coding DNA: TGTGCCAGCAGTGAAGGGGCGCCTTACAATGAGCAGTTCTTC. It is translated as CASSEGAPYNEQFF.

J is TRBJ1-2 and V is TRBV2; 7 nucleotides align to TRBD1. Germline V gives CDR1 SNHLY, CDR2 FYNNEI. With V trimmed by 6 bases and J by 5 bases, 6 bases remained unmatched. The CDR3 totals 13 residues. CDR3 sequence: CASRPTGSYGYTF. In DNA, the CDR3 is TGTGCCAGCAGGCCGACAGGGTCGTATGGCTACACCTTC.

Here the CDR3 DNA reads TGTGCCAGTAGTCTGACCGCGGCAGGAGGTTTTCGGGAGCTGTTTTTT. It translates to CASSLTAAGGFRELFF. The J gene is TRBJ2-2, the V gene TRBV19; perhaps TRBD2 as D (5 bases). V lost 5 bases and J lost 9, with 22 bases in between. The CDR3 contains 16 residues. Germline V gene sequence: CDR1 LNHDA, CDR2 SQIVND (reference sequence).

The chain's CDR3 is CASSLTQGAETEAFF. The CDR3 nucleotides read TGCGCCAGCAGCTTGACTCAGGGGGCAGAAACTGAAGCTTTCTTT. The V call is TRBV5-1, the J call TRBJ1-1, with 8 bases lining up with TRBD1. The CDR3 loop spans 15 amino acids. J was trimmed by 5 bases and V by 1 base; bases with no gene match: 7. CDR1 SGHRS and CDR2 YFSETQ come from the germline V gene.

The chain recombines TRBV5-3 with TRBJ1-2; D remains ambiguous. TRBV5-3 is recorded as an ORF, its role being uncertain. This CDR3 region has 12 residues. V was clipped by 0 bases and J by 5 bases, with 5 bases between them. The CDR3 sequence is CARSLVEYGYTF. The CDR3 coding sequence is TGTGCCAGAAGCTTGGTTGAGTATGGCTACACCTTC.

The rearrangement joins TRBV19 to TRBJ2-5; D gene unclear. Germline V gene sequence: CDR1 LNHDA, CDR2 SQIVND (reference sequence). Trimming removed 1 base at V and 5 bases at J, with 8 bases between. The length of the CDR3 is 13 residues. The CDR3 region is CASSIAGYETQYF. DNA of the CDR3: TGTGCCAGTAGTATAGCAGGATACGAGACCCAGTACTTC.

The chain combines TRBV7-9 with TRBJ1-2; TRBD1 matches at 8 bases. Germline CDR1 and CDR2: SEHNR and FQNEAQ (reference sequence). The CDR3 contains 13 residues. J lost 6 bases, V lost 3 bases, and 3 bases had no gene match. The CDR3 is CASSFRGLDGYTF. CDR3 in DNA: TGTGCCAGCAGCTTCAGGGGGCTTGATGGCTACACCTTC. The full variable domain, with the rest looked up from reference TRBV7-9 and TRBJ1-2, is DTGVSQNPRHKITKRGQNVTFRCDPISEHNRLYWYRQTLGQGPEFLTYFQNEAQLEKSRLLSDRFSAERPKGSFSTLEIQRTEQGDSAMYLCASSFRGLDGYTFGSGTRLTVV.

The chain has TRBV12-5 and TRBJ1-5; TRBD1 agrees at 9 bases. The CDR3 sequence is 17 residues long. Germline values: CDR1 LGHNT, CDR2 FRNRAP. CDR3 sequence (DNA): TGTGCCATATCTGGGGACAGGGAAAATTATAGCAATCAGCCCCAGCATTTT. As protein: CAISGDRENYSNQPQHF.

This chain connects TRBV5-8 to TRBJ2-7, with 7 positions matching TRBD1. This CDR3 contains 15 residues. Per the germline V gene, CDR1 is SGHTS and CDR2 is YDEGEE. The trim removed 6 bases at V and 1 base at J, leaving 10 bases unmatched. The CDR3 DNA sequence: TGTGCCAGCATCTCGACAGGGATGGGATCCTACGAGCAGTACTTC. Its translation is CASISTGMGSYEQYF.